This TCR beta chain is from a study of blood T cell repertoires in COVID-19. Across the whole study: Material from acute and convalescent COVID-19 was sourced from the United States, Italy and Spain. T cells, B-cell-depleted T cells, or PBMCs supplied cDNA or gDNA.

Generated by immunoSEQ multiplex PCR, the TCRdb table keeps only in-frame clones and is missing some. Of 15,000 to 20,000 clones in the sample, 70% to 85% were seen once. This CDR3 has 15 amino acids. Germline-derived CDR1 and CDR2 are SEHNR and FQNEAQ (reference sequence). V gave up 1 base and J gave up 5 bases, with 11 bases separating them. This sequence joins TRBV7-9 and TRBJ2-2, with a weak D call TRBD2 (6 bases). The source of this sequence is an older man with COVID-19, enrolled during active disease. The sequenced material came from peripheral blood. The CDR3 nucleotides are TGTGCCAGCAGCTTAGTACTAGCCGGGACCGGGGAGCTGTTTTTT. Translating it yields CASSLVLAGTGELFF. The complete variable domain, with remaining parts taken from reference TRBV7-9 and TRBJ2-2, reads DTGVSQNPRHKITKRGQNVTFRCDPISEHNRLYWYRQTLGQGPEFLTYFQNEAQLEKSRLLSDRFSAERPKGSFSTLEIQRTEQGDSAMYLCASSLVLAGTGELFFGEGSRLTVL.